This entry concerns a single T cell receptor beta chain. This record belongs to a study of blood T cell repertoires in COVID-19. Study context: From T cells, B-cell-depleted T cells, or PBMCs came the material, which was cDNA or gDNA.

TCRdb's copy holds only in-frame clones and misses some; the assay was immunoSEQ multiplex PCR. Of approximately 42,000 clones listed, around 75% are singletons. Trimming removed 6 bases from V and 9 bases from J; junction bases left unmatched: 14. This CDR3 is built from 15 residues. In germline, CDR1 is SNHLY, CDR2 FYNNEI. The receptor comes from a man older than 75 with acute or convalescent COVID-19. Sequencing used peripheral blood. The V gene is TRBV2, the J gene TRBJ2-1, with 7 nucleotides matching TRBD2. This CDR3 reads CASRAGTTLGGEQFF. The DNA of the CDR3 is TGTGCCAGCAGGGCCGGGACTACACTTGGGGGTGAGCAGTTCTTC.